The subject of this entry is one T cell receptor (beta chain). Antigen: not known. This sample was included in a study of T-cell reconstitution after alpha-beta-depleted transplantation in children. The study, taken as a whole, reports: A year had passed since transplant, and T-cell counts and diversity by then came mostly from newly produced T cells. Surviving recipient T cells and intrathymic progenitors accounted for some patients' high TCRbeta diversity at day 60. It was reported that alpha-beta T cells came from several hundred expanded graft clones (about two months after transplant).

The library targeted TCRbeta and was prepared with unique molecular identifiers. MiXCR, applied by TCRdb to the PCR reads, yields one record per CDR3 protein. The sample lists around 670,000 distinct CDR3 sequences, roughly 13% seen once, with 0.79% in the top ten. Germline V gene lookup returns CDR1 ENHRY and CDR2 SYGVKD. The V and J ends lost 6 bases and 3 bases, in that order; junction bases with no gene match: 8. CDR3 size: 15 residues. The chain couples TRBV10-3 to TRBJ2-3, with 8 positions matching TRBD2. This specimen was PBMCs, taken before TCRalphabeta/CD19-depleted stem cell transplant. The TCR was taken from a girl aged 2 to 9 with congenital amegakaryocytic thrombocytopenia, due to receive a stem cell transplant. CDR3 coding DNA: TGTGCCATCAGCCCGATGAGCGGGAGTACAGATACGCAGTATTTT. This codes for CAISPMSGSTDTQYF.